A single sample gave rise to the 14 T cell receptor beta chains below, sequenced in a study of OX40 agonist ivuxolimab in advanced cancers. Sequencing used immunoSEQ multiplex PCR; TCRdb keeps in-frame clones, though not all of them. Of approximately 70,000 clones listed, about nine tenths are singletons. The sample was CD4+ or CD8+ T cells sorted from blood, taken in a trial of the OX40 agonist ivuxolimab. Receptors were obtained from an adult with an advanced solid tumor such as melanoma, head and neck, liver or kidney cancer.

This chain connects TRBV28 to TRBJ1-4; D call uncertain. The V end was cut by 3 bases, the J end by 0 bases, with 5 bases between. In germline, CDR1 is MDHEN, CDR2 SYDVKM. This CDR3 region has 14 residues. This CDR3 is CASSFGATNEKLFF. The CDR3 DNA is TGTGCCAGCAGTTTTGGTGCAACTAATGAAAAACTGTTTTTT. The full variable domain, in which reference TRBV28 and TRBJ1-4 provide the parts outside the CDR3, is DVKVTQSSRYLVKRTGEKVFLECVQDMDHENMFWYRQDPGLGLRLIYFSYDVKMKEKGDIPEGYSVSREKKERFSLILESASTNQTSMYLCASSFGATNEKLFFGSGTQLSVL.

The chain carries TRBV6-1 and TRBJ2-7; D unclear. Trimming took off 7 bases at V and 3 bases at J, with 19 bases between the two ends. The germline V gene encodes CDR1 MNHNS and CDR2 SASEGT. The CDR3 is made up of 15 amino acids. This CDR3 is CASIKGPDPFYEQYF. The CDR3, as DNA: TGTGCCAGCATCAAAGGTCCAGACCCCTTCTACGAGCAGTACTTC.

The chain couples TRBV28 to TRBJ2-5, with no clear D. The CDR3 extends over 17 amino acids. The ends were cut back, 2 bases at V and 2 bases at J, with 18 bases in the middle. In germline, CDR1 is MDHEN, CDR2 SYDVKM. CDR3 amino acids: CASSLRAGRSSQETQYF. The CDR3 DNA reads TGTGCCAGCAGTTTAAGGGCTGGTAGGAGTTCGCAAGAGACCCAGTACTTC.

The rearrangement uses TRBV14 and TRBJ2-1; maybe TRBD1 (6 bases). The V and J ends lost 3 bases and 4 bases respectively, with 13 bases between them. Germline V gene lookup returns CDR1 SGHDN and CDR2 FVKESK. The CDR3 sequence is 15 residues long. The CDR3, as DNA: TGTGCCAGCAGCCACCGGGACACGGTTTACAATGAGCAGTTCTTC. Translating gives CASSHRDTVYNEQFF.

The rearrangement links TRBV6-6 to TRBJ1-3, with TRBD1 matching over 9 bases. V shed 11 bases and J 2 bases; nucleotides not matched to a gene: 10. Germline CDR1 reads MNHNY; CDR2 reads SVGAGI (reference sequence). The CDR3 totals 15 residues. CDR3 region: CAGATGTGTGNTIYF. CDR3 nucleotide sequence: TGTGCCGGAGCTACCGGGACAGGGACTGGAAACACCATATATTTT.

The chain combines TRBV28 with TRBJ2-5; TRBD1 matches at 8 bases. There are 18 residues in the CDR3. CDR1 MDHEN and CDR2 SYDVKM come from the germline V gene. J was trimmed by 5 bases and V by 4 bases; bases with no gene match: 18. Here the CDR3 reads CASSSGQGVFRAWETQYF. The CDR3 nucleotides read TGTGCCAGCAGTTCCGGACAGGGAGTGTTTCGCGCATGGGAGACCCAGTACTTC.

This rearrangement joins TRBV30 to TRBJ2-3; TRBD2 aligns across 15 bases. The V gene end was trimmed by 1 base and the J gene end by 6 bases; junction bases not matched to a gene: 8. CDR1 and CDR2 (germline): GTSNPN, SVGIG (reference sequence). This CDR3 spans 17 amino acids. As DNA, the CDR3 is TGTGCCTGGAGTGCAGGACTAGCGGGGGGGGGCGTGGATACGCAGTATTTT. This translates into CAWSAGLAGGGVDTQYF.

The chain couples TRBV11-2 to TRBJ2-2; 7 positions agree with TRBD1. V shed 0 bases, J shed 0 bases, and the junction held 7 bases outside the gene matches. The CDR3 sequence is 18 residues long. From germline, CDR1 is SGHAT and CDR2 FQNNGV. The CDR3 reads CASSLDSTGTANTGELFF. The CDR3 DNA reads as TGTGCCAGCAGCTTAGACTCCACCGGGACAGCGAACACCGGGGAGCTGTTTTTT.

The rearrangement uses TRBV6-6 and TRBJ1-2, with D possibly being TRBD1 (5 bases). The germline V gene encodes CDR1 MNHNY and CDR2 SVGAGI (reference sequence). The CDR3 has 12 amino acids. V dropped 7 bases and J dropped 4 bases, with 10 bases sitting between them. This CDR3 reads CASNQGGYGYTF. In DNA form, the CDR3 reads TGTGCCAGCAACCAGGGAGGCTATGGCTACACCTTC.

The genes are TRBV2 and TRBJ1-1; D possibly corresponds to TRBD1 (5 bases). This CDR3 has 15 residues. V was cut by 1 base and J by 0 bases, with 9 bases left in between. Germline values: CDR1 SNHLY, CDR2 FYNNEI. The CDR3 region is CASSEGMGVNTEAFF. The CDR3 DNA sequence: TGTGCCAGCAGTGAAGGGATGGGGGTGAACACTGAAGCTTTCTTT.

The genes are TRBV2 and TRBJ2-3, with D possibly being TRBD2 (5 bases). The V gene lost 5 bases and the J gene lost 3 bases, with 15 bases spanning the gap. There are 15 residues in the CDR3. CDR1 and CDR2 from the germline V gene are SNHLY and FYNNEI. CDR3 in amino acids: CASSRSSPRTDTQYF. The CDR3 DNA follows: TGTGCCAGCAGTAGGTCTAGCCCCCGGACAGATACGCAGTATTTT.

V is TRBV28 and J is TRBJ2-5; D remains ambiguous. The J call is in doubt because the DNA end fits TRBJ2-7 better. Germline CDR1 MDHEN, CDR2 SYDVKM. This CDR3 region has 12 residues. DNA of the CDR3: TGTGCCAGCAGTGCCGCCACCTACGAGCAGTACTTC. Its translation is CASSAATYEQYF.

V and J are TRBV7-6 and TRBJ1-6; TRBD1 matches at 9 bases. After removal of 5 bases from V and 10 bases from J, the junction contained 6 bases not matched to a gene. The germline V gene has CDR1 SGHVS and CDR2 FNYEAQ. The CDR3 loop spans 14 amino acids. The CDR3: CASSRTGEGSPLHF. CDR3 DNA sequence: TGTGCCAGCAGCAGGACAGGGGAAGGCTCACCCCTCCACTTT. Full variable domain (outside the CDR3, taken from reference TRBV7-6 and TRBJ1-6): GAGVSQSPRYKVTKRGQDVALRCDPISGHVSLYWYRQALGQGPEFLTYFNYEAQQDKSGLPNDRFSAERPEGSISTLTIQRTEQRDSAMYRCASSRTGEGSPLHFGNGTRLTVT.

The V call is TRBV7-2, the J call TRBJ1-5; D gene unclear. Germline lookup yields CDR1 SGHTA and CDR2 FQGNSA. This CDR3 has 14 residues. The V end was cut by 5 bases, the J end by 1 base, with 9 bases between. CDR3 amino acids: CASSTPGSNQPQHF. As DNA, the CDR3 is TGTGCCAGCAGCACCCCGGGGAGCAATCAGCCCCAGCATTTT.